Reported below is one TCR beta chain. What it recognizes is unknown. The data were taken from a study of cytomegalovirus exposure and HLA in healthy donors. Study-level findings and limits: In an earlier analysis, about 87% or about 30%: the productive usage of most TCR beta V segments.

Both 60 Vbeta primers and 13 Jbeta primers went into the PCR. Assay: immunoSEQ multiplex PCR; the TCRdb copy retains only in-frame clones and omits some. The sample includes about 35,000 clones, more than 80% of them seen just once. What was sequenced was PBMCs. The sequence came from a male donor in good health and CMV-seronegative.

The CDR3 nucleotides are TGTGCCTGGAGCGCCGGGTTATCTGGAAACACCATATATTTT. Translation gives CAWSAGLSGNTIYF. The chain is built from TRBV30 and TRBJ1-3; D uncertain. Per germline, CDR1 GTSNPN and CDR2 SVGIG (reference sequence). The CDR3 is 14 residues long. The ends were cut back, 3 bases at V and 1 base at J, with 10 bases in the middle.